This T cell receptor (beta chain) was profiled in a study of cytomegalovirus exposure and HLA in healthy donors. The study, taken as a whole, reports: Among CMV-associated TCR beta chains, most appeared HLA-restricted in a later analysis. For most TCR sequences rarity was the rule, although some public TCRs occurred in many donors. Immune exposure information comprised only CMV serostatus.

PCR employed 60 Vbeta and 13 Jbeta primers. Original data processing: In a later analysis, 8.5 million to 14 million of about 80 million unique beta chains occurred in at least two donors. Produced via immunoSEQ multiplex PCR; TCRdb's table is partial and in-frame only. V and J calls and clone size are given by that table; D and trimming were obtained from the DNA. The sample lists about 300,000 clones, 80% to 90% seen once, with roughly 4% in the top ten. In regard to this clone: Its antigen is as yet unknown.

The V gene end was trimmed by 3 bases and the J gene end by 6 bases; junction bases not matched to a gene: 8. Germline V CDR1 and CDR2: MDHEN, SYDVKM. The CDR3 contains 16 residues. Sequenced input: PBMCs. The receptor's source is a man aged 40-55 years in good health and CMV-seropositive. The chain employs TRBV28 and TRBJ2-1; TRBD2 agrees at 10 bases. CDR3 bases: TGTGCCAGCAGTTTCCCTGGGACTAGCGCGGCCAATGAGCAGTTCTTC. Protein: CASSFPGTSAANEQFF.